This T cell receptor beta chain was documented in a study of cytomegalovirus exposure and HLA in healthy donors (dated by TCRdb to the late 2010s). Study-level background: In an earlier analysis of some 550 of the donors, around 300 Gb of sequence data and 117 million unique TCR beta sequences from approximately 180 million T cells were reported. An early release covering roughly 580 HLA-typed donors comprised about 300 gigabases of sequencing data and roughly 85 million unique TCR sequences. The genetic ancestry cluster associated with self-reported Caucasian donors included roughly four fifths of the roughly 410 genotyped donors. The study aimed to test whether signatures of past pathogen exposure could be identified by cataloging public T cell receptors. Using immunosequencing, the study profiled T cell repertoires from around 670 subjects and related those repertoires to cytomegalovirus serostatus. Along with the roughly 610-subject first cohort, a separate validation cohort of over a hundred different subjects was used. The study combined high-throughput TCR immunosequencing, statistical association of individual TCRs with disease status, and machine learning to predict cytomegalovirus infection status. A later analysis re-examined previously published TCR beta repertoires from just over 650 donors and added high-resolution HLA genotyping to investigate patterns of TCR occurrence. Rather than drawing on any new phenotypic data, the later analysis identified candidate immune exposures from TCR beta sequences and the way those sequences occurred across donors. An earlier analysis of fewer than 750 of the donors used high-throughput TCR beta sequencing to judge whether each TCR beta V gene segment behaved as functional or pseudogenic. Donor age, sex, ethnicity and CMV serostatus were compiled alongside the repertoire data. Genome-wide SNP genotypes for about 65% of the roughly 700 donors were used in a later genetic analysis, which treated that subset as a discovery cohort. All discovery cohort repertoires had been generated on a single sequencing platform. HLA typing covered class I and class II loci at four-digit resolution. Typing coverage varied by locus: roughly 629-640 donors for A, B, C, DRB1 and DQB1; roughly 560 for DQA1; 606 for DPA1; approximately 490 for DPB1. Because of strong linkage in the cohort, four or five DR-DQ haplotypes were treated as single units for association and clustering. Among about 360 genotyped donors of the cohort, an average of about 240,000 unique TCR beta nucleotide sequences were sequenced per donor, about a sixth of them non-productive. Overall study outcomes, separate from this receptor: A later analysis found that TCR association rates varied across HLA loci, with DRB1 alleles showing the most associated TCRs and HLA-C alleles the fewest. Assigning TCR associations to individual alleles was difficult when HLA alleles, especially DR and DQ, strongly co-occurred. The cohort was sequenced for TCR beta chains only, and without alpha or paired-chain data the features that could be detected were limited. The authors suggested that the approach could potentially be generalized to other disease states and immunological phenotypes. Because counts were too low, about 18 rarely observed V segments, including chromosome 9 orphons, were excluded from the earlier analysis of 500 to 700 of the donors. Presence/absence analyses assumed roughly uniform sequencing depth across donors, an assumption that may not hold. Several of the top co-occurrence clusters appeared to be linked to parvovirus B19, influenza, CMV and Epstein-Barr virus, according to a later analysis. In the study, 150 to 200 TCR beta chains were listed as associated with cytomegalovirus. A further reported finding was that TCR beta sequences accurately predicted the HLA-A and HLA-B alleles for most subjects in the first cohort. HLA typing was unavailable for some donors at each locus, so association tests used only the typed subset. A later analysis associated 16,951 TCR beta sequences with specific HLA alleles at a false discovery rate of 0.05. Most TCR sequences were observed very rarely across donors, whereas some public TCRs were present in many individuals. An association between a missense DCLRE1C variant and V-gene and J-gene trimming of TCR beta chains was found in a later genetic analysis and replicated in an independent cohort. Correlated functional status among segregating V segments might reflect linkage disequilibrium, but an unknown experimental factor could not be ruled out. Compared with the roughly 700-donor mean, donors in an Asian-associated ancestry cluster had fewer N-insertions in productive TCRs, according to a later genetic analysis. Some IMGT-functional V segments, including TRBV6-2 and TRBV6-3, could not be distinguished by the 87-base-pair reads and were therefore excluded. Cytomegalovirus status was reported to be diagnosed by the classifier with high specificity and sensitivity in both the original and validation cohorts. Compared with equally common non-associated chains, HLA-associated TCR beta chains in a later analysis were more clonally expanded and had lower generation probabilities. The sequencing pipeline was judged likely to have produced a cluster of highly shared sequence variants as a technical artifact. Three of the identified cytomegalovirus-associated TCR beta chains were confirmed in vitro to be specific for cytomegalovirus antigens. According to a later analysis, most CMV-associated TCR beta chains appeared to be HLA-restricted, and the HLA associations seemed to be driven largely by CMV exposure. In an earlier analysis of 500 to 650 of the donors, most TCR beta V segments appeared in productive rearrangements about 87% or about 30% of the time, broadly matching IMGT annotations. CMV serostatus was the only immune exposure information available for the cohort.

Note on this clone: The antigen it binds to is not known. Base quality data are lacking; no much larger clone is found one base away.

Receptor amplification or capture employed the immunoSEQ multiplex PCR assay. For the multiplex PCR, a mixture combining 60 forward primers for TCR Vbeta segments and 13 reverse primers for TCR Jbeta segments was used. A multiplex PCR assay on genomic DNA amplified the CDR3 region of rearranged TCR beta genes. On the Illumina HiSeq System, the amplified TCR beta libraries were sequenced as 87-base-pair reads. As for how the authors treated the data: A later analysis counted some 80 million unique TCR beta chains across the 550 to 750 repertoires, and 9 million to 14 million of these chains were shared by at least two donors. Raw reads were error-corrected and collapsed into unique sequences by a nearest-neighbor algorithm in which closely related sequences were merged to remove PCR and sequencing errors. Alignment of CDR3 sequences to IMGT reference sequences was used to assign V, D and J gene segments. For a sequence to be retained, at least a six-nucleotide match to both a V gene segment and a J gene segment was required. Rearrangements were classified as productive when the CDR3 lacked stop codons and remained in frame with V and J, and all other rearrangements were classified as non-productive. Following IMGT convention, CDR3 was defined as the stretch from the second conserved V-encoded cysteine to the conserved J-encoded phenylalanine. The earlier analysis of about 590 of the donors excluded sequences that lacked an unambiguous match to a single V gene segment. In an earlier analysis of approximately 500 of the donors, a V segment was called functional when productive rearrangements were above 56.7%, and segregating when the standard deviation between donors exceeded 5%. A statistical classification framework was built to diagnose cytomegalovirus status from the catalog of TCR beta chain sequences. A later analysis assigned V and J genes by comparing TCR nucleotide sequences with IMGT/GENE-DB human TR gene sequences. Using the TCRdist pipeline, a later analysis assigned CDR3 sequences along with most-parsimonious VDJ recombination scenarios. In a later analysis, each TCR beta chain was defined by its CDR3 amino acid sequence together with its V-gene family, and reads without a unique V-gene family were excluded. In a later analysis, 500 to 650 highly shared, low-generation-probability nucleotide sequences were removed to address suspected cross-contamination and a sequencing artifact. A later analysis calculated a clonal expansion index for each public chain from normalized within-repertoire ranks of inferred template counts. Generation probabilities in a later analysis came from a VDJ recombination model fitted to out-of-frame rearrangements, and those results were checked against IGoR. In a later analysis, hypergeometric tests were used to score TCR-TCR, TCR-HLA and TCR-CMV co-occurrence, with a repertoire-size bias correction applied to TCR pairs. A later analysis estimated false discovery rates by permuting HLA or CMV assignments 20 times. A later analysis grouped co-occurring TCRs with DBSCAN, adding TCRdist sequence similarity when clustering within HLA-allele-positive subsets. Co-occurrence clustering excluded repertoires with fewer than 30,000 or more than 120,000 public chains, plus five with anomalous nucleotide sharing. TCRdb carries this immuneACCESS record with in-frame sequences only. Its versions omit some clonotypes, under half of them owing to an unresolved V gene in the studies checked, with the rest unexplained. The D gene and trimming were derived from the DNA, and the V and J assignments and clone size from that table. This sample is represented by over 110,000 clones; 80% of them were singletons. The ten largest clonotypes hold around 4.3% of the sample.

In total, fewer than 750 healthy bone marrow donors made up the cohort. Cohort members were all nominally healthy when sampled, although unrecorded immune exposures were likely present. The donor was CMV seronegative and was included in the group of about 350 seronegative cohort members. Each donor provided a peripheral blood sample, and peripheral blood mononuclear cells were used for TCR beta sequencing. Genomic DNA was extracted from the blood cell samples with the Qiagen DNeasy Blood Extraction Kit. V drops 3 bases and J drops 3 bases, leaving 9 bases in between. The CDR3 measures 13 amino acids from cysteine to phenylalanine. Of all the DNA, just the CDR3 is kept, 39 bases in frame from base 1. The germline V gene yields SGHNT for CDR1 and YENEEA for CDR2.

The sequencing input was PBMCs. The chain is assembled from TRBV11-3 and TRBJ2-7, with an unclear D gene assignment. The TCR comes from a man aged 35 to 55 in good health and CMV-seronegative. This receptor carries the CDR3 CASSFGPNYEQYF. The DNA is TGTGCCAGCAGCTTTGGCCCAAACTACGAGCAGTACTTC. Where the CDR3 stops, the reference TRBV11-3 and TRBJ2-7 genes take over; the full variable domain is EAGVVQSPRYKIIEKKQPVAFWCNPISGHNTLYWYLQNLGQGPELLIRYENEEAVDDSQLPKDRFSAERLKGVDSTLKIQPAELGDSAVYLCASSFGPNYEQYFGPGTRLTVT.